A selection of T cell receptor beta chains follows, all from one sample in a study of CD8 T cells in ankylosing spondylitis. From the 5' RACE reads, TCRdb called clonotypes with MiXCR, one entry per CDR3 protein. The table has 700,000 to 850,000 distinct CDR3 sequences, 10% to 15% seen once. What was sequenced was blood, either unsorted or a sorted T cell fraction (not recorded which). These receptors all come from a male donor with ankylosing spondylitis. Both conserved end residues are part of each CDR3. Fields, in order: J gene, V gene, clone size, D gene, CDR3 DNA, CDR3 protein. The D gene is left open where the match is weak. Some rows mark clone size as missing; the rest say once, few, many or name a class of expanded clone.

j_call: TRBJ2-3; v_call: TRBV7-2; clone_size: -; d_call: TRBD2; cdr3_nt: TGTGCCAGCAGCTTAGACGCGGGAGCTACAGATACGCAGTATTTT; cdr3_aa: CASSLDAGATDTQYF
j_call: TRBJ2-5; v_call: TRBV3-1; clone_size: -; d_call: -; cdr3_nt: TGTGCCAGCAGCCAACCCGGACACGTAGAGACCCAGTACTTC; cdr3_aa: CASSQPGHVETQYF
j_call: TRBJ2-1; v_call: TRBV13; clone_size: -; d_call: -; cdr3_nt: TGTGCCAGCAGCTCTGGACTGAAGGCCTACAATGAGCAGTTCTTC; cdr3_aa: CASSSGLKAYNEQFF
j_call: TRBJ2-3; v_call: TRBV7-2; clone_size: many; d_call: -; cdr3_nt: TGTGCCAGCAGCCGCCAGACAGATACGCAGTATTTT; cdr3_aa: CASSRQTDTQYF
j_call: TRBJ1-1; v_call: TRBV7-2; clone_size: -; d_call: TRBD1; cdr3_nt: TGTGCCAGCAGCTTCACAGGGGCACCGGACACTGAAGCTTTCTTT; cdr3_aa: CASSFTGAPDTEAFF
j_call: TRBJ2-3; v_call: TRBV5-1; clone_size: many; d_call: -; cdr3_nt: TGCGCCAGCAGCCCGCAAGGGCTAAACACAGATACGCAGTATTTT; cdr3_aa: CASSPQGLNTDTQYF
j_call: TRBJ1-1; v_call: TRBV12-3/TRBV12-4; clone_size: many; d_call: -; cdr3_nt: TGTGCCAGCAGTTTTCGGTCCTTGAACACTGAAGCTTTCTTT; cdr3_aa: CASSFRSLNTEAFF
j_call: TRBJ1-5; v_call: TRBV20-1; clone_size: -; d_call: TRBD1; cdr3_nt: TGCAGTGCTACCAGGACAGGGAGCATTGAACAGCCCCAGCATTTT; cdr3_aa: CSATRTGSIEQPQHF
j_call: TRBJ1-5; v_call: TRBV20-1; clone_size: few; d_call: -; cdr3_nt: TGCAGTGCTGGCCAGGGTAAGCAGCCCCAGCATTTT; cdr3_aa: CSAGQGKQPQHF
j_call: TRBJ2-2; v_call: TRBV28; clone_size: many; d_call: -; cdr3_nt: TGTGCCAGCAGTTACCCGGGTCCCGGGGAGCTGTTTTTT; cdr3_aa: CASSYPGPGELFF
j_call: TRBJ2-5; v_call: TRBV10-3; clone_size: -; d_call: -; cdr3_nt: TGTGCCATCAGTGAGTCGGAAATGCTTGAGACCCAGTACTTC; cdr3_aa: CAISESEMLETQYF
j_call: TRBJ2-6; v_call: TRBV27; clone_size: -; d_call: -; cdr3_nt: TGTGCCAGCAGTTTAAATAGGGGGGCCAACGTCCTGACTTTC; cdr3_aa: CASSLNRGANVLTF